The clone carrying this T cell receptor (beta chain) occurred many times. Its antigen is still unknown. Germline V gene lookup returns CDR1 SGHTA and CDR2 FQGNSA. The CDR3 is 16 residues long. The trim removed 5 bases at V and 5 bases at J, leaving 11 bases unmatched. This entry belongs to a study of blood T cells in healthy people across ages. For the study at large: With template switching, about one barcoded beta molecule was captured per two T cells.

Next came a second PCR, run for about 7 to 12 cycles, which used a sample-barcoded 5' primer along with a J-beta primer mix. Template switching added a 12-random-nucleotide identifier to every cDNA molecule. TCRdb fed the 5' RACE reads into MiXCR, producing one record per CDR3 protein. Here the sample spans roughly 1,700,000 distinct CDR3 sequences, 28% being singletons. Study results and limitations: Investigators treated diversity estimates from one million T cells as underestimates.

Specimen: blood. The sequence was collected from a woman in her twenties or thirties in good health. This chain joins TRBV7-2 and TRBJ1-2, with TRBD1 identical over 10 bases. The CDR3 DNA sequence: TGTGCCAGCAGCCTTTACCCTCCGGGACAGGGGTATGGCTACACCTTC. This encodes CASSLYPPGQGYGYTF.